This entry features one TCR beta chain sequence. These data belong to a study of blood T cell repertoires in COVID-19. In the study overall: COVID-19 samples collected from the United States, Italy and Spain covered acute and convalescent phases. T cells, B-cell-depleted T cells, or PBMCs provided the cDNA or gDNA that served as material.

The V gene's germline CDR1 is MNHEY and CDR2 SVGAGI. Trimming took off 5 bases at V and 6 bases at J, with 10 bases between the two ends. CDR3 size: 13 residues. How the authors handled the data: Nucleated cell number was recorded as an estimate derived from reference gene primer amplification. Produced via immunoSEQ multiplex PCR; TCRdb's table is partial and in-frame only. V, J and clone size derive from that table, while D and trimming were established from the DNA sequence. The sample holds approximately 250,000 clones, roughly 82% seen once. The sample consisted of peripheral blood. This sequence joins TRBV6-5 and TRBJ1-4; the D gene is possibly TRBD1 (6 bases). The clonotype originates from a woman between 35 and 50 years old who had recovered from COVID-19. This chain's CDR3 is CASSQGFDEKLFF. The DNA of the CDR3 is TGTGCCAGCAGTCAGGGGTTCGATGAAAAACTGTTTTTT.